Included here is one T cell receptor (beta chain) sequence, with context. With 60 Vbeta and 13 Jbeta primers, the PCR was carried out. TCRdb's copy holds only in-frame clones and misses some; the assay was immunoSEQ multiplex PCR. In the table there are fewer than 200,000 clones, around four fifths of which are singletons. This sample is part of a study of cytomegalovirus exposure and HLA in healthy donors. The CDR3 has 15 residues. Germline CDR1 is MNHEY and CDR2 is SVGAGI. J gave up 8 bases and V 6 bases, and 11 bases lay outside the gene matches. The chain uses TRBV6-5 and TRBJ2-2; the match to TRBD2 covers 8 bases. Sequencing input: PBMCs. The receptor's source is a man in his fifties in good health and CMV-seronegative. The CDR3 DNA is TGTGCCAGCAGACAACCGGGACTAGAGAAAGGGGAGCTGTTTTTT. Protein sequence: CASRQPGLEKGELFF.